This passage covers 28 T cell receptor beta chains from one sample sequenced in a study of blood T cells in healthy people across ages. A second roughly 6 to 12 cycle PCR used barcoded and J-beta primers. TCRdb redid the calling of the 5' RACE reads with MiXCR, one entry per CDR3 protein. The sample holds over 1,500,000 distinct CDR3 sequences; about 50% are singletons and the top ten take approximately 2.1%. Sequenced material: blood. These TCRs come from a woman in her thirties or forties in good health.

This clonotype turned up a few times. The genes are TRBV9 and TRBJ2-1; 8 bases agree with TRBD2. The CDR3 is 17 residues long. With V trimmed by 0 bases and J by 10 bases, 15 bases remained unmatched. Germline-derived CDR1 and CDR2 are SGDLS and YYNGEE. The CDR3 coding sequence is TGTGCCAGCAGCGTAGAGGGGTCTAGCGGGTTCTTCATCGAGCAGTTCTTC. Residues: CASSVEGSSGFFIEQFF. Full variable domain (rest looked up from reference TRBV9 and TRBJ2-1): DSGVTQTPKHLITATGQRVTLRCSPRSGDLSVYWYQQSLDQGLQFLIQYYNGEERAKGNILERFSAQQFPDLHSELNLSSLELGDSALYFCASSVEGSSGFFIEQFFGPGTRLTVL.

Comments on this clonotype: A read error is possible here, since a much larger clone lies one base away. V gene TRBV29-1 combines with J gene TRBJ2-7, with D possibly matching TRBD1 (6 bases). The CDR3 spans 13 residues. Germline CDR1 reads SQVTM; CDR2 reads ANQGSEA. The CDR3 protein is CSVGTPDSDEQYF. CDR3 nucleotides: TGCAGCGTCGGGACACCGGACTCCGACGAGCAGTACTTC.

This clonotype was seen once. This chain uses TRBV12-3 or TRBV12-4 with TRBJ2-7; 7 nucleotides align to TRBD1. The length of the CDR3 is 16 residues. The V segment lost 5 bases and the J segment 5 bases; nucleotides outside the gene matches: 15. Here the CDR3 DNA reads TGTGCCAGCAGTCCCCGGACAGGCACTACCAAGGACGAGCAGTACTTC. Protein product: CASSPRTGTTKDEQYF.

This sequence joins TRBV10-3 and TRBJ2-7, with TRBD1 matching 9 bases. The CDR3 length is 14 residues. The germline gives CDR1 ENHRY, CDR2 SYGVKD. After removal of 8 bases from V and 5 bases from J, the junction contained 10 bases not matched to a gene. The CDR3 DNA sequence: TGTGCCATCGGCGCCGGGACAGGGTTCCACGAGCAGTACTTC. Protein sequence: CAIGAGTGFHEQYF.

The chain joins TRBV5-1 to TRBJ1-1, with D tentatively TRBD1 (5 bases). The CDR3 totals 17 residues. Germline V gives CDR1 SGHRS, CDR2 YFSETQ. V was shortened by 4 bases and J by 4 bases, with 23 bases between the two germline ends. The CDR3 loop is CASSPGYQRGIPTEAFF. The CDR3 nucleotides read TGCGCCAGCAGCCCGGGTTATCAAAGGGGAATCCCCACTGAAGCTTTCTTT.

This chain links TRBV10-3 with TRBJ2-3; D perhaps matches TRBD1 (5 bases). V gave up 2 bases and J gave up 3 bases, with 12 bases separating them. This CDR3 region has 15 residues. Germline assignment: CDR1 ENHRY and CDR2 SYGVKD. CDR3: CAISETGSVTDTQYF. For the CDR3, the DNA is TGTGCCATCAGTGAGACAGGTTCGGTTACAGATACGCAGTATTTT.

In this sample, this clonotype turned up a few times. The J gene is TRBJ2-7, the V gene TRBV7-2; a weak D match, TRBD2 (5 bases). Germline CDR1 and CDR2: SGHTA and FQGNSA. The CDR3 sequence is 13 residues long. V was shortened by 5 bases and J by 3 bases, with 11 bases between the two germline ends. The CDR3 sequence: CASSPGWIYEQYF. DNA for the CDR3: TGTGCCAGCAGCCCGGGATGGATCTACGAGCAGTACTTC.

This clonotype is a singleton in its sample. This chain connects TRBV20-1 to TRBJ1-2, with TRBD1 matching over 10 bases. Germline V gene sequence: CDR1 DFQATT, CDR2 SNEGSKA (reference sequence). There are 13 residues in the CDR3. J was trimmed by 4 bases and V by 7 bases; bases with no gene match: 6. This chain's CDR3 is CSGEDRGTYGYTF. The DNA for the CDR3 is TGCAGTGGCGAGGACAGGGGGACCTATGGCTACACCTTC.

This chain uses TRBV7-9 with TRBJ2-1; possible D gene TRBD1, 6 bases. The germline V gene encodes CDR1 SEHNR and CDR2 FQNEAQ (reference sequence). V lost 4 bases and J lost 1, with 23 bases in between. This CDR3 comprises 19 residues. CDR3 sequence (DNA): TGTGCCAGCAGCTCAAGGCCGCTACCCGGGACACCTTCCTACAATGAGCAGTTCTTC. It yields the protein CASSSRPLPGTPSYNEQFF.

The J gene is TRBJ2-4, the V gene TRBV28, with 15 bases identical to TRBD2. V shed 5 bases, J shed 0 bases, and the junction held 8 bases outside the gene matches. Germline CDR1 is MDHEN and CDR2 is SYDVKM. The CDR3 sequence is 19 residues long. The CDR3 coding sequence is TGTGCCAGCAGTGCTCCCGGGACTAGCGGGGGGCTAGCCAAAAACATTCAGTACTTC. Residues: CASSAPGTSGGLAKNIQYF.

V usage is TRBV6-5 and J usage is TRBJ2-5; D may be TRBD2 (6 bases). The V and J ends lost 6 bases and 1 base respectively, with 15 bases between them. This CDR3 is built from 15 residues. Germline V lookup: CDR1 MNHEY, CDR2 SVGAGI. CDR3 residues: CASSQTGGVQETQYF. CDR3 DNA: TGTGCCAGCAGCCAAACTGGCGGGGTCCAAGAGACCCAGTACTTC.

The V call is TRBV4-2, the J call TRBJ1-6, with no clear D. V lost 1 base to trimming and J lost 7 bases, with 17 bases between them. The germline CDR1 and CDR2 sequences are LGHNA and YNFKEQ. The CDR3 extends over 17 amino acids. CDR3 region: CASSQGVAFSGNSPLHF. DNA for the CDR3: TGTGCCAGCAGCCAAGGCGTGGCATTCTCAGGAAATTCACCCCTCCACTTT.

The gene calls are TRBV6-5 and TRBJ2-5, with a weak D call TRBD1 (6 bases). CDR1 and CDR2 from the germline V gene are MNHEY and SVGAGI. The V end was cut by 7 bases, the J end by 11 bases, with 20 bases between. This CDR3 is 13 amino acids long. The CDR3 DNA reads TGTGCCAGCAAGAACAGGGCGTTGGATGAGCAGTACTTC. It specifies CASKNRALDEQYF.

This clonotype was detected a few times. V gene TRBV7-8 combines with J gene TRBJ2-7; D is uncertain. CDR1 and CDR2 (germline): SGHVS, FQNEAQ. Trimming cost V 3 bases and J 2 bases, with 11 bases left between them. The CDR3 is 14 residues long. CDR3 sequence: CASSFMTATYEQYF. In nucleotides, the CDR3 is TGTGCCAGCAGCTTCATGACTGCCACCTACGAGCAGTACTTC.

The V call is TRBV28, the J call TRBJ1-4; 7 positions agree with TRBD1. The V gene's germline CDR1 is MDHEN and CDR2 SYDVKM. V trimming: 3 bases; J trimming: 0 bases; junction bases outside the gene matches: 4. CDR3 length equals 16 residues. CDR3 sequence reads: CASSFLDRSTNEKLFF. In nucleotides, the CDR3 is TGTGCCAGCAGTTTCCTGGACAGGTCAACTAATGAAAAACTGTTTTTT.

This chain links TRBV7-9 with TRBJ2-7; no clear D. Per the germline V gene, CDR1 is SEHNR and CDR2 is FQNEAQ (reference sequence). CDR3 size: 14 residues. V dropped 2 bases and J dropped 6 bases, with 14 bases sitting between them. CDR3 region: CASSLHYGPPEQYF. Here the CDR3 DNA reads TGTGCCAGCAGCTTACATTATGGTCCCCCCGAGCAGTACTTC.

This chain joins TRBV7-8 and TRBJ2-5; D might be TRBD2 (6 bases). Germline V gene data show CDR1 as SGHVS and CDR2 as FQNEAQ. This CDR3 spans 14 amino acids. Trimming removed 2 bases at V and 10 bases at J, with 17 bases between. The CDR3 protein is CASSLRRAQEGQYF. The DNA of the CDR3 is TGTGCCAGCAGCTTAAGGAGGGCGCAGGAGGGCCAGTACTTC.

This clonotype has only a few counts. The chain is built from TRBV6-5 and TRBJ2-1, with unresolved D. V was clipped by 0 bases and J by 6 bases, with 15 bases between them. The CDR3 runs 16 residues. From germline, CDR1 is MNHEY and CDR2 SVGAGI. DNA of the CDR3: TGTGCCAGCAGTTACTCTTTTCTCGCCAGGCTCAATGAGCAGTTCTTC. It codes for CASSYSFLARLNEQFF.

On this clonotype itself: A junction boundary mismatches the germline segment, possibly from a read error. For the CDR3, the DNA is TGTGTCAGCAGTTTAGGGTTGGAGGGCCTTCAAGAGACCCAGTACTTC. It specifies CVSSLGLEGLQETQYF. The chain has TRBV12-3 or TRBV12-4 and TRBJ2-5, with D perhaps TRBD2 (6 bases). CDR3 length: 16 amino acids.

With regard to this clonotype: A clone one base away is much larger, so this may be a read error. The chain recombines TRBV20-1 with TRBJ1-2, with D unclear. Germline CDR1 DFQATT, CDR2 SNEGSKA (reference sequence). Between the trimmed V and J ends, which lost 5 bases and 6 bases, there was a span of 10 bases. The CDR3 contains 11 residues. The CDR3 spells CSAGAAHGYTF. The DNA of the CDR3 is TGCAGTGCTGGTGCCGCGCATGGCTACACCTTC.

This clonotype was counted between two and nine times. This chain joins TRBV20-1 and TRBJ2-3; weak D call: TRBD1 (6 bases). V lost 3 bases to trimming and J lost 2 bases, with 9 bases between them. The CDR3 spans 13 residues. CDR1 DFQATT and CDR2 SNEGSKA come from the germline V gene (reference sequence). In DNA, the CDR3 is TGCAGTGCTAGGAGGACAGACACAGATACGCAGTATTTT. Translated, it gives CSARRTDTDTQYF.

At least ten counts were recorded for this clonotype. The J gene is TRBJ1-1, the V gene TRBV9; D might be TRBD1 (5 bases). The V and J ends lost 4 bases and 1 base respectively, with 11 bases between them. This CDR3 region has 14 residues. CDR1 SGDLS and CDR2 YYNGEE come from the germline V gene. The CDR3 region has the DNA TGTGCCAGCAGCCCCGGGGGGGGGAACACTGAAGCTTTCTTT. Amino acids: CASSPGGGNTEAFF.

V gene TRBV7-8 combines with J gene TRBJ2-1, with TRBD1 as a possible D gene (6 bases). Germline CDR1 is SGHVS and CDR2 is FQNEAQ. V was cut by 5 bases and J by 7 bases, with 12 bases left in between. This CDR3 spans 13 amino acids. CDR3 coding DNA: TGTGCCAGCAGCGGGCACCAGGGGAATGAGCAGTTCTTC. Its protein is CASSGHQGNEQFF. Complete variable domain (other parts from reference TRBV7-8 and TRBJ2-1): GAGVSQSPRYKVAKRGQDVALRCDPISGHVSLFWYQQALGQGPEFLTYFQNEAQLDKSGLPSDRFFAERPEGSVSTLKIQRTQQEDSAVYLCASSGHQGNEQFFGPGTRLTVL.

The CDR3 nucleotides are TGTGCCAGCAGTTATCAGGGGCGATTTAACCAAAACATTCAGTACTTC. Amino acids: CASSYQGRFNQNIQYF. The genes are TRBV6-2 or TRBV6-3 and TRBJ2-4; D might be TRBD1 (6 bases). V lost 3 bases, J lost 5 bases, and 17 bases lay in between. Germline CDR1 and CDR2: MNHEY and SVGEGT. This CDR3 is built from 16 residues.

The chain employs TRBV5-1 and TRBJ1-1; 8 positions match TRBD1. CDR3 length: 15 residues. Germline loops: CDR1 SGHRS, CDR2 YFSETQ. The junction had 6 bases not matched to a gene; V was cut back by 0 bases and J by 5 bases. Here the CDR3 reads CASSLVGRGQTEAFF. CDR3 nucleotide sequence: TGCGCCAGCAGCTTGGTTGGCAGGGGGCAAACTGAAGCTTTCTTT. Filled out from reference TRBV5-1 and TRBJ1-1, the complete variable domain reads KAGVTQTPRYLIKTRGQQVTLSCSPISGHRSVSWYQQTPGQGLQFLFEYFSETQRNKGNFPGRFSGRQFSNSRSEMNVSTLELGDSALYLCASSLVGRGQTEAFFGQGTRLTVV.

This chain joins TRBV2 and TRBJ2-5; maybe TRBD1 (6 bases). Germline CDR1 SNHLY, CDR2 FYNNEI. The V gene lost 7 bases and the J gene lost 5 bases, with 17 bases spanning the gap. The CDR3 sequence is 14 residues long. Here the CDR3 reads CASINEGVGETQYF. The DNA for the CDR3 is TGTGCCAGCATAAACGAGGGGGTGGGGGAGACCCAGTACTTC.

The count of this clonotype is one. The genes are TRBV28 and TRBJ2-3, with 8 bases identical to TRBD2. The CDR3 is 15 amino acids. V trimming: 5 bases; J trimming: 2 bases; junction bases outside the gene matches: 6. Looked up from germline, CDR1 is MDHEN and CDR2 is SYDVKM. The CDR3 here is CASSGAGATTDTQYF. CDR3 sequence (DNA): TGTGCCAGCAGTGGAGCGGGGGCCACCACAGATACGCAGTATTTT.

The V gene is TRBV18, the J gene TRBJ2-7; D gene ambiguous. The end of the DNA fits TRBJ2-4 better, so the J call may be wrong. This CDR3 comprises 14 residues. Germline values: CDR1 KGHSH, CDR2 LQKENI. This chain's CDR3 is CASSGVRAKNIQYF. The CDR3 DNA reads TGTGCCAGCTCAGGGGTGCGAGCCAAAAACATTCAGTACTTC.